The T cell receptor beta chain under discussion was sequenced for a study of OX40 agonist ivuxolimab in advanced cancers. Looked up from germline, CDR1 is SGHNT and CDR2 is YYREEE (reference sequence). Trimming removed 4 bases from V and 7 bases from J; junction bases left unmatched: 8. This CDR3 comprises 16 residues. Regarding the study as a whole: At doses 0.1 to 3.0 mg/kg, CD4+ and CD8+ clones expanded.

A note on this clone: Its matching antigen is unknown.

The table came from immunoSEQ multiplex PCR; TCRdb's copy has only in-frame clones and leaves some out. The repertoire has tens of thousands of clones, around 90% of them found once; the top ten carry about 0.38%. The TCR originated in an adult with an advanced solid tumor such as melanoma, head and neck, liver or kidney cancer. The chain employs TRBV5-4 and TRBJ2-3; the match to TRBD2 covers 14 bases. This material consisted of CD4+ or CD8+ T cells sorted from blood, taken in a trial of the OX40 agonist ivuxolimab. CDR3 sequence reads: CASSPGLAGGRYTQYF. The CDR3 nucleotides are TGTGCCAGCAGCCCCGGACTAGCGGGGGGCCGATATACGCAGTATTTT.